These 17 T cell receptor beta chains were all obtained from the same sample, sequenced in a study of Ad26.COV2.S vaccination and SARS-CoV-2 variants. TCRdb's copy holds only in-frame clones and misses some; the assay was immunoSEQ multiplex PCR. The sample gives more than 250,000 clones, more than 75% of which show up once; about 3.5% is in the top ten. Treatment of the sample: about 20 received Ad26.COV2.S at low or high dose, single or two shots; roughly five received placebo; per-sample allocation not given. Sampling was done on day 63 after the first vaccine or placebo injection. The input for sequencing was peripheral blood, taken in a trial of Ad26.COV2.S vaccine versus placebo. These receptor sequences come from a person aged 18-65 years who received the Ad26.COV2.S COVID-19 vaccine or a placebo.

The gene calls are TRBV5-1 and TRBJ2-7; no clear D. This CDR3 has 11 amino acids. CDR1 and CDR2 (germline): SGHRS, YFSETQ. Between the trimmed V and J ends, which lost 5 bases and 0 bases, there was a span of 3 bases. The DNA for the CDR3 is TGCGCCAGCAGTGCCTCCTACGAGCAGTACTTC. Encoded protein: CASSASYEQYF.

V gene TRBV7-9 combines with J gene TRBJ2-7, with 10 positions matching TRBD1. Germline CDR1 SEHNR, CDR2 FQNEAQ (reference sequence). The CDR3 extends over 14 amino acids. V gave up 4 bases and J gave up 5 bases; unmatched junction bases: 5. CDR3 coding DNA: TGTGCCAGCAGCTATTCGGGACAGGGGCACGAGCAGTACTTC. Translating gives CASSYSGQGHEQYF. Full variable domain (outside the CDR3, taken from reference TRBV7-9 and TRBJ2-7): DTGVSQNPRHKITKRGQNVTFRCDPISEHNRLYWYRQTLGQGPEFLTYFQNEAQLEKSRLLSDRFSAERPKGSFSTLEIQRTEQGDSAMYLCASSYSGQGHEQYFGPGTRLTVT.

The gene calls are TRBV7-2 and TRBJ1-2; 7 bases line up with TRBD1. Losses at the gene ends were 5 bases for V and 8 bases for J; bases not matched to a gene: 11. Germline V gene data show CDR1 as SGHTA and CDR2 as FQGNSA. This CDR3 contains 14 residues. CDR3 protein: CASSLETGRRGYTF. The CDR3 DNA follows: TGTGCCAGCAGCCTTGAGACAGGGCGCCGGGGCTACACCTTC.

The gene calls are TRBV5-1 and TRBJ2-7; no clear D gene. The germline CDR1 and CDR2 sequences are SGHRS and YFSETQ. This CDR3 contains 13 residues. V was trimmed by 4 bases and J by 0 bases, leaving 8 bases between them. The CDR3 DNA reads TGCGCCAGCAGCCGGCTTGGCTCCTACGAGCAGTACTTC. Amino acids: CASSRLGSYEQYF.

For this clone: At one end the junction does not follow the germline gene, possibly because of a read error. The CDR3: CASSLAHNDGYTF. The CDR3 nucleotides are TGCGCCAGCAGCTTGGCTCATAACGATGGCTACACCTTC. The chain has TRBV5-1 and TRBJ1-2; D uncertain. CDR3 length: 13 amino acids. Germline lookup yields CDR1 SGHRS and CDR2 YFSETQ.

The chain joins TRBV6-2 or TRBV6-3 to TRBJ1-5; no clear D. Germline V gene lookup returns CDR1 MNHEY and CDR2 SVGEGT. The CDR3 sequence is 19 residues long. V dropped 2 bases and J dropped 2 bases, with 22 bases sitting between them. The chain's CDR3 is CASSYDGVWWPTGNQPQHF. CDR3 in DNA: TGTGCCAGCAGTTACGATGGGGTTTGGTGGCCCACCGGCAATCAGCCCCAGCATTTT.

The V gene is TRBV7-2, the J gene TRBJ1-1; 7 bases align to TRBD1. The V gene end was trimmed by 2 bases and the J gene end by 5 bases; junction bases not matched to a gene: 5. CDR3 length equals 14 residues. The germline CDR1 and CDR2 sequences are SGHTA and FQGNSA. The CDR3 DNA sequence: TGTGCCAGCAGCTTACAGGGGGGCGAAACTGAAGCTTTCTTT. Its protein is CASSLQGGETEAFF.

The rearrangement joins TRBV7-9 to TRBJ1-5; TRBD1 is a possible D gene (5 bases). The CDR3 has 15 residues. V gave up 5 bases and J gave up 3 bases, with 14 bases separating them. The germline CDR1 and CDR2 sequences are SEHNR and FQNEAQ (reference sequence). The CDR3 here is CASSPTQGPNQPQHF. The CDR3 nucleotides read TGTGCCAGCAGCCCTACCCAGGGTCCCAATCAGCCCCAGCATTTT.

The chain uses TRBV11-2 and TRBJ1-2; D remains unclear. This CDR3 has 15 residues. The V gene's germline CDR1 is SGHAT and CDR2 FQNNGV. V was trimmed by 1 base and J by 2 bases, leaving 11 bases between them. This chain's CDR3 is CASSLVGSWNYGYTF. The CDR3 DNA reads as TGTGCCAGCAGCTTAGTTGGGAGTTGGAACTATGGCTACACCTTC.

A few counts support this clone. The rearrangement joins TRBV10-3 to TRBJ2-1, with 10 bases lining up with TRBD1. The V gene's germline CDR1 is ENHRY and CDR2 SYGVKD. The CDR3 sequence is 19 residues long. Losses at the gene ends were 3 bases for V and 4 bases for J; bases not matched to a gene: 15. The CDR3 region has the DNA TGTGCCATCAGTGACCCGTACGGGACAGGGGTCACAGAATACAATGAGCAGTTCTTC. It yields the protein CAISDPYGTGVTEYNEQFF.

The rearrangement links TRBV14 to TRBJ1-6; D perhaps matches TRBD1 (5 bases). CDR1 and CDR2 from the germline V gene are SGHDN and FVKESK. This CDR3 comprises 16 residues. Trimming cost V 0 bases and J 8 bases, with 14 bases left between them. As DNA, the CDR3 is TGTGCCAGCAGCCAAGATGGGGAGGGGTGGTATTCACCCCTCCACTTT. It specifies CASSQDGEGWYSPLHF.

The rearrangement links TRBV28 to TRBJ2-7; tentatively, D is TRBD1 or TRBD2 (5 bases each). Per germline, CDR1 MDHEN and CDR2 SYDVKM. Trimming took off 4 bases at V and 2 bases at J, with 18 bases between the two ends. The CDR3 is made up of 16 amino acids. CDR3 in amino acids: CASSSHGGDGTYEQYF. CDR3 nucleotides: TGTGCCAGCAGTTCACACGGTGGGGACGGTACCTACGAGCAGTACTTC. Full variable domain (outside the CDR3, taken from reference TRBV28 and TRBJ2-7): DVKVTQSSRYLVKRTGEKVFLECVQDMDHENMFWYRQDPGLGLRLIYFSYDVKMKEKGDIPEGYSVSREKKERFSLILESASTNQTSMYLCASSSHGGDGTYEQYFGPGTRLTVT.

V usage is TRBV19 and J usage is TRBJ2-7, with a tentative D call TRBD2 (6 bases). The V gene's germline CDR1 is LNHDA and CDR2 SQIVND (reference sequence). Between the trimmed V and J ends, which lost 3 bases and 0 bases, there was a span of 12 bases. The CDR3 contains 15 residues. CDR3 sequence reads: CASSIGGDLSYEQYF. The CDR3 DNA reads TGTGCCAGTAGTATCGGCGGGGACCTCTCCTACGAGCAGTACTTC.

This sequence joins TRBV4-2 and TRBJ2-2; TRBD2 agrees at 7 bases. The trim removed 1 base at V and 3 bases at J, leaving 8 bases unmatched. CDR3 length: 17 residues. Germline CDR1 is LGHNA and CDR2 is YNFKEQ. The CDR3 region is CASSQGGVGRDTGELFF. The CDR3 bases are TGTGCCAGCAGCCAAGGTGGAGTGGGGAGGGACACCGGGGAGCTGTTTTTT.

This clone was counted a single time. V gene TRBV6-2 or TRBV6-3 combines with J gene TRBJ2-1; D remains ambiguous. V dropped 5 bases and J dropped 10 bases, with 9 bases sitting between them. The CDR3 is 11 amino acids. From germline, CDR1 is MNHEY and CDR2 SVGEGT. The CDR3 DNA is TGTGCCAGCAGTGCCCGGGTAGAGCAGTTCTTC. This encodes CASSARVEQFF.

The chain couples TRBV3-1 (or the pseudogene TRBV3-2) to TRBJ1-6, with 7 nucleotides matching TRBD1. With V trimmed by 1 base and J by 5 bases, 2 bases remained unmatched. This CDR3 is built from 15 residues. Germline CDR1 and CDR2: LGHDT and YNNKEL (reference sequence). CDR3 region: CASSQGDRDNSPLHF. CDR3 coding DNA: TGTGCCAGCAGCCAAGGCGACAGGGATAATTCACCCCTCCACTTT.

The CDR3 loop is CASSDGQVYGYTF. The CDR3 region has the DNA TGTGCCAGCAGTGATGGACAGGTCTATGGCTACACCTTC. J is TRBJ1-2 and V is TRBV2, with TRBD1 identical over 7 bases. The CDR3 extends over 13 amino acids. The trim removed 3 bases at V and 4 bases at J, leaving 2 bases unmatched. The germline gives CDR1 SNHLY, CDR2 FYNNEI.